The sequence of this T cell receptor (beta chain) was determined in a study of low-dose radiotherapy and immunotherapy resistance in tumors. TRAV- and TRBV-specific primers primed first-strand cDNA, covering alpha and beta chains. TCRs were put through roughly 20 PCR cycles of amplification with Phusion. A constant-region primer and the V-primer adapter served as the primer pair. mRNA, after isolation, was amplified by in vitro transcription. TCRdb reanalysed the reads using MiXCR and keeps one entry per CDR3 protein. The table lists under 75,000 distinct CDR3 sequences, 20% to 25% of them singletons, with around 7% in the top ten. Time point described: after trial treatment. Treatment meaning: LDRT plus nivolumab, ipilimumab, low-dose cyclophosphamide and aspirin (RACIN trial). This clonotype was observed many times. CDR3 length: 16 amino acids. Germline V CDR1 and CDR2: SNHLY, FYNNEI. The ends were cut back, 0 bases at V and 6 bases at J, with 15 bases in the middle.

The chain combines TRBV2 with TRBJ2-1; D not certain. This specimen was PBMCs, taken after low-dose radiotherapy plus immunotherapy. This TCR was sampled from a male donor with prostate cancer. CDR3 protein: CASSEAGQLPINEQFF. CDR3 coding DNA: TGTGCCAGCAGTGAAGCTGGGCAGCTTCCCATCAATGAGCAGTTCTTC.